This T cell receptor (beta chain) is from a study of blood T cell repertoires in COVID-19. On the study more broadly: T cells, B-cell-depleted T cells, or PBMCs provided the cDNA or gDNA that served as material.

Generated by immunoSEQ multiplex PCR, the TCRdb table keeps only in-frame clones and is missing some. This table holds 95,000 to 110,000 clones, about 91% found once. V shed 3 bases and J shed 3 bases, with 9 bases lying between them. The CDR3 length is 13 residues. Germline assignment: CDR1 MNHEY and CDR2 SMNVEV (reference sequence). Source material: peripheral blood. The TCR was taken from a human donor in a cohort sampled during active COVID-19. The chain couples TRBV27 to TRBJ2-7; D not resolved. The DNA of the CDR3 is TGTGCCAGCAGTTTCAGACTTTTCTACGAGCAGTACTTC. Translation: CASSFRLFYEQYF.